The TCR beta chain under discussion was sequenced for a study of OX40 agonist ivuxolimab in advanced cancers. A word on this clone: The antigen remains undetermined.

Repertoires were generated with immunoSEQ multiplex PCR, while TCRdb's copy carries only in-frame clones and drops some. The sample consists of 65,000 to 80,000 clones, about 90% of them appearing once. Blood sampling was done at baseline, cycle 4 day 1, and cycle 7 day 1. With 1 base removed from V and 0 bases from J, the gap between germline ends came to 17 bases. This CDR3 has 18 amino acids. The germline gives CDR1 SGHDT, CDR2 YYEEEE. Study-level findings and limits: Antigens targeted by the expanded peripheral T cells were not determined.

This rearrangement joins TRBV5-6 to TRBJ2-1; no clear D gene. The sequenced sample was CD4+ or CD8+ T cells sorted from blood, obtained in a trial of the OX40 agonist ivuxolimab. The TCR was taken from an adult with an advanced solid tumor such as melanoma, head and neck, liver or kidney cancer. The CDR3 DNA reads TGTGCCAGCAGCTTGAACCCACTTATGGGCCGCTCCTACAATGAGCAGTTCTTC. Translation gives CASSLNPLMGRSYNEQFF.